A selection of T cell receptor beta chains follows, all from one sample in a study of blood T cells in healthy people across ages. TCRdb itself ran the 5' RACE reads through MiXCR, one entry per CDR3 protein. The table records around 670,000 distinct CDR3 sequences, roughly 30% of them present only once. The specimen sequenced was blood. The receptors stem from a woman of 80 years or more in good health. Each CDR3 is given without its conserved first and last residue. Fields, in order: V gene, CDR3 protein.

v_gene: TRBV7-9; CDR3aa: ASSPLAGVPHEQY
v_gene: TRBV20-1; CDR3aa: SARRESTYEQY
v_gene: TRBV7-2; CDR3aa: ATRRTGTGYNEQF
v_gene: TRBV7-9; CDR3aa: ASRPLGGEQY
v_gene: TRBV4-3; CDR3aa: ASSPKDRAQQY
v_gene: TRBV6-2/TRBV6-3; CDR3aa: ASSSHFSSGETQY
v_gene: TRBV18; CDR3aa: ASSPDFISGEQY
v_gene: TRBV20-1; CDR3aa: SAGTSYEQY
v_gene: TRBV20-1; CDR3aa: SAGAPTGQF
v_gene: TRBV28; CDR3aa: ASSLADRSDGYT
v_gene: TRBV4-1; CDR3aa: ASSEDGTAGEKLF
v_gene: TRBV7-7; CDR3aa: ASSSGQGNEQF
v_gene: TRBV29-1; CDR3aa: SVARDRNTEAF
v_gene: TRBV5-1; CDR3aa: ASSLASGITDTQY
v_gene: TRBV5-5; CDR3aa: ASSLERNLYEQY
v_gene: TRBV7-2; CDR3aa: ASSSSGGGNTGELF
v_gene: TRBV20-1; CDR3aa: SAKVVQETQY
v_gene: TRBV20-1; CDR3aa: SARDQGGGSSYNEQF
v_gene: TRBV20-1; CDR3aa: SAAGTSGSNTQY
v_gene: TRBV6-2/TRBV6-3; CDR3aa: ASSSAASGENEQF
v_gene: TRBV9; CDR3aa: ASSVGWELNQPRH
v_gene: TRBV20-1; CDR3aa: SARDTGQGSGYT
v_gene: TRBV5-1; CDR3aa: ASSFQGGNQPQH
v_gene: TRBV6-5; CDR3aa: ASSRAVDTDTQY
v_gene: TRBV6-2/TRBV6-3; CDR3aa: ASGIGRFGNQPQH
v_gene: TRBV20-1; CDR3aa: SARAPHEGQPQH
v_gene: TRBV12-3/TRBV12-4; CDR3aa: ASSLGGGYDGYT
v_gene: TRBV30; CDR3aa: AWRGFGNEQF
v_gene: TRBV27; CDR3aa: ASAPGTGNSNYGYT
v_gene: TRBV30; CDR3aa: AWTRLAGSYNEQF
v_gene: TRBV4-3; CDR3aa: AGSPGLAGGFWNEQF
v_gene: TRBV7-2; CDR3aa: ASSLRQGVYEQY
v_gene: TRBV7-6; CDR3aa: ASILGPGWAADAQY
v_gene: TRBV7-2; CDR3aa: ASSFEDGRNNERF
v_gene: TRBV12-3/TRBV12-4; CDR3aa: ASRELAKSQY
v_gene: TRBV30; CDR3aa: AWSRSYEQY
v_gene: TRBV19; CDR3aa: ASSRGTGIHQPQH
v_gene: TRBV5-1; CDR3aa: ASSSRTSGGSEQY
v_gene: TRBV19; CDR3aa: ASRQRDRGQYEQF
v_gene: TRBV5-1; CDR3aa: ASSLAANNEQY
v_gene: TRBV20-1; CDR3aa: SAPRGPEAF
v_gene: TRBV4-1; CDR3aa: ASSQDARGFEAF